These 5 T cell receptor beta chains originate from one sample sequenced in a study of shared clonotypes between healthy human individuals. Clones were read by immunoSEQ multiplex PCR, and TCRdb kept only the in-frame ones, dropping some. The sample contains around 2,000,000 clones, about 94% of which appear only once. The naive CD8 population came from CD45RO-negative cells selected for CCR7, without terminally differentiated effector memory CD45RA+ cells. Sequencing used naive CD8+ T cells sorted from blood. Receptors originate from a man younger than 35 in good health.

CDR3 sequence reads: CASSGGLAGDEQFF. The CDR3 coding sequence is TGTGCCAGCAGCGGGGGACTAGCTGGCGATGAGCAGTTCTTC. V usage is TRBV7-2 and J usage is TRBJ2-1; 9 bases are a match to TRBD2. Trimming took 5 bases from V and 8 from J; bases not matched to a gene: 7. The CDR3 runs 14 residues. Germline assignment: CDR1 SGHTA and CDR2 FQGNSA. The whole variable domain, filled in from reference TRBV7-2 and TRBJ2-1, reads GAGVSQSPSNKVTEKGKDVELRCDPISGHTALYWYRQSLGQGLEFLIYFQGNSAPDKSGLPSDRFSAERTGGSVSTLTIQRTQQEDSAVYLCASSGGLAGDEQFFGPGTRLTVL.

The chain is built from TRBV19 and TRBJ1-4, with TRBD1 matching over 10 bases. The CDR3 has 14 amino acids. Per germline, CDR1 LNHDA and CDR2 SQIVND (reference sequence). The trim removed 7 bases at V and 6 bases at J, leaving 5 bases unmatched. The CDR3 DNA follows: TGTGCCAGTAACACCGGGACAGGGGATGAAAAACTGTTTTTT. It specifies CASNTGTGDEKLFF.

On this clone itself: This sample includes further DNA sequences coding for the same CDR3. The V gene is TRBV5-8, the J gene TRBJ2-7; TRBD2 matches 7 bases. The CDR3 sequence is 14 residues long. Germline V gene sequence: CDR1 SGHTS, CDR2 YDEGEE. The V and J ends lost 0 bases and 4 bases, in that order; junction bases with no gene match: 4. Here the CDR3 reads CASSLDGEGYEQYF. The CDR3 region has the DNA TGTGCCAGCAGCTTGGACGGGGAGGGTTACGAGCAGTACTTC.

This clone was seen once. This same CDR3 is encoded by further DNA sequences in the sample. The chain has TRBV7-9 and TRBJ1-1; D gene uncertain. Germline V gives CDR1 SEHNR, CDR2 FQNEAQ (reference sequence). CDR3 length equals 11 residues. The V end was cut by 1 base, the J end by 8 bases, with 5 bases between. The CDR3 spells CASSLVGEAFF. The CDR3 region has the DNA TGTGCCAGCAGCTTAGTAGGGGAAGCTTTCTTT.

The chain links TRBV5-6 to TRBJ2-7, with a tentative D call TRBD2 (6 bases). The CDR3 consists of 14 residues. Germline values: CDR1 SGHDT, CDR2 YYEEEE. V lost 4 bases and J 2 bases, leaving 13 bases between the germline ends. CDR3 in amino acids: CASSQGQRAYEQYF. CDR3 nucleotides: TGTGCCAGCAGCCAAGGGCAGCGGGCCTACGAGCAGTACTTC. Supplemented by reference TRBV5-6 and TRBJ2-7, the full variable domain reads DAGVTQSPTHLIKTRGQQVTLRCSPKSGHDTVSWYQQALGQGPQFIFQYYEEEERQRGNFPDRFSGHQFPNYSSELNVNALLLGDSALYLCASSQGQRAYEQYFGPGTRLTVT.